This T cell receptor beta chain was sequenced in a study of T cell repertoires in cytomegalovirus infection. Study information: It was recently identified HLA-C-restricted and well-studied HLA-B-restricted CMV epitopes that the study used. Based on public TCR beta signatures, there were indications of CMV infection and of a matching HLA type. Regarding the study as a whole: HLA-C-restricted CMV-specific TCR beta clonotypes were dominant in the ex vivo response.

TCRdb re-analysed the reads in MiXCR, keeping a single row per CDR3 protein. The table includes hundreds of thousands of distinct CDR3 sequences, 33% detected once. The CDR3 totals 19 residues. Germline-derived CDR1 and CDR2 are LGHNA and YSLEER. Notes on this clonotype: As yet, its antigen is unknown. The junction does not match germline at one end; this may be a read error.

This chain connects TRBV4-3 to TRBJ2-3, with a tentative D call TRBD1 (6 bases). This clonotype was obtained from a human donor in good health (CMV status not recorded). Some clones in this sample may be carry-over from other donors' samples. The source was cultured PBMCs, collected from culture after CMV antigen stimulation. CDR3 bases: TGCGCCAGCAGCCGAAGAAGCCCCTTACGTACAGGGAACACAGATACGCAGTATTTC. It codes for CASSRRSPLRTGNTDTQYF.